A single sample gave rise to the 14 T cell receptor beta chains below, sequenced in a study of blood T cell repertoires in COVID-19. Clones were read by immunoSEQ multiplex PCR, and TCRdb kept only the in-frame ones, dropping some. The table has approximately 190,000 clones, under 85% seen once; the top ten hold around 6.3%. The sequenced material came from peripheral blood. The origin of the receptors is a middle-aged woman with acute or convalescent COVID-19.

The gene calls are TRBV7-8 and TRBJ2-7; 12 nucleotides agree with TRBD2. The V gene end was trimmed by 5 bases and the J gene end by 3 bases; junction bases not matched to a gene: 8. Germline V gene lookup returns CDR1 SGHVS and CDR2 FQNEAQ. CDR3 length: 16 amino acids. The DNA of the CDR3 is TGTGCCAGCAGCATGCCGAAGACTAGCGGGAGCTACGAGCAGTACTTC. Protein sequence: CASSMPKTSGSYEQYF.

This chain connects TRBV2 to TRBJ1-4, with TRBD1 matching over 7 bases. J gave up 6 bases and V 7 bases, and 14 bases lay outside the gene matches. There are 16 residues in the CDR3. Germline CDR1 is SNHLY and CDR2 is FYNNEI. CDR3 coding DNA: TGTGCCAGCAATCTAGACCGGGACAGCGCCTATGAAAAACTGTTTTTT. It codes for CASNLDRDSAYEKLFF.

The chain is built from TRBV27 and TRBJ2-2; 12 bases line up with TRBD2. Germline loops: CDR1 MNHEY, CDR2 SMNVEV (reference sequence). J lost 8 bases, V lost 3 bases, and 10 bases had no gene match. This CDR3 region has 17 residues. CDR3 DNA: TGTGCCAGCAGTTTTCAACTAGCGGGAGGTTCTGGTGGGGAGCTGTTTTTT. Translating gives CASSFQLAGGSGGELFF.

V usage is TRBV6-5 and J usage is TRBJ2-7; 10 bases agree with TRBD2. V lost 6 bases and J lost 3; bases outside the gene matches: 8. This CDR3 has 15 amino acids. The V gene's germline CDR1 is MNHEY and CDR2 SVGAGI. As DNA, the CDR3 is TGTGCCAGCAGGGGCACTAGCGGGATCCTCTACGAGCAGTACTTC. Residues: CASRGTSGILYEQYF.

This sequence joins TRBV28 and TRBJ2-7; 7 positions agree with TRBD1. CDR1 and CDR2 from the germline V gene are MDHEN and SYDVKM. Trimming cost V 5 bases and J 0 bases; bases outside gene matches: 7. The CDR3 is 15 residues long. CDR3 residues: CASSPTGASSYEQYF. The CDR3 bases are TGTGCCAGCAGTCCAACAGGGGCTAGCTCCTACGAGCAGTACTTC.

The rearrangement uses TRBV4-2 and TRBJ1-5; 8 bases align to TRBD1. Unmatched junction bases numbered 6, after V lost 5 bases and J lost 3 bases. The CDR3 length is 15 residues. Germline V lookup: CDR1 LGHNA, CDR2 YNFKEQ. As DNA, the CDR3 is TGTGCCAGCAGCGAACGACAGGGGTTCAATCAGCCCCAGCATTTT. Translation gives CASSERQGFNQPQHF.

The chain joins TRBV2 to TRBJ2-1; 7 bases are shared with TRBD2. Losses at the gene ends were 11 bases for V and 12 bases for J; bases not matched to a gene: 13. The CDR3 is 12 residues long. Per the germline V gene, CDR1 is SNHLY and CDR2 is FYNNEI. CDR3 nucleotide sequence: TGTGCCGGAAGCCCCGATATAGCGGGGCAGTTCTTC. This gives the protein CAGSPDIAGQFF.

The rearrangement joins TRBV7-8 to TRBJ2-4; D might be TRBD1 (6 bases). CDR1 SGHVS and CDR2 FQNEAQ come from the germline V gene. Trimming pared 2 bases from V and 0 bases from J, leaving 14 bases between. The CDR3 consists of 17 residues. CDR3 coding DNA: TGTGCCAGCAGCTTAATGAGGGACATGCTAGCCAAAAACATTCAGTACTTC. This codes for CASSLMRDMLAKNIQYF.

The chain has TRBV5-5 and TRBJ2-1, with 7 bases identical to TRBD1. Trimming took 0 bases from V and 9 from J; bases not matched to a gene: 9. The germline V gene encodes CDR1 SGHKS and CDR2 YYEKEE (reference sequence). The CDR3 consists of 15 residues. The CDR3 nucleotides read TGTGCCAGCAGCTTGGAGCCAGGGGGTATACTTGAGCAGTTCTTC. Translating gives CASSLEPGGILEQFF. The full variable domain, rest sourced from reference TRBV5-5 and TRBJ2-1, is DAGVTQSPTHLIKTRGQQVTLRCSPISGHKSVSWYQQVLGQGPQFIFQYYEKEERGRGNFPDRFSARQFPNYSSELNVNALLLGDSALYLCASSLEPGGILEQFFGPGTRLTVL.

The J gene is TRBJ2-1, the V gene TRBV18; 11 bases agree with TRBD2. V gave up 6 bases and J gave up 2 bases; unmatched junction bases: 3. Looked up from germline, CDR1 is KGHSH and CDR2 is LQKENI. CDR3 length: 15 amino acids. CDR3 residues: CASSQTSGAYNEQFF. The CDR3 bases are TGTGCCAGCTCTCAGACTAGCGGGGCCTACAATGAGCAGTTCTTC.

The CDR3 reads CASSYQGTEYF. The CDR3 coding sequence is TGTGCCAGCAGTTACCAGGGGACGGAGTACTTC. This rearrangement joins TRBV6-5 to TRBJ2-4; D perhaps matches TRBD1 (6 bases). Deletions cut 2 bases from V and 14 bases from J, with 10 bases between. CDR1 and CDR2 from the germline V gene are MNHEY and SVGAGI. The CDR3 sequence is 11 residues long.

V gene TRBV5-8 combines with J gene TRBJ1-5; 9 bases map to TRBD1. The CDR3 has 16 residues. The J segment lost 2 bases and the V segment lost 4 bases, leaving 7 bases of the junction unmatched. Germline CDR1 and CDR2: SGHTS and YDEGEE. The CDR3 protein is CASSPDRGLGNQPQHF. In DNA form, the CDR3 reads TGTGCCAGCAGCCCGGACAGGGGTTTGGGCAATCAGCCCCAGCATTTT. The whole variable domain, remainder taken from reference TRBV5-8 and TRBJ1-5, is EAGVTQSPTHLIKTRGQQATLRCSPISGHTSVYWYQQALGLGLQFLLWYDEGEERNRGNFPPRFSGRQFPNYSSELNVNALELEDSALYLCASSPDRGLGNQPQHFGDGTRLSIL.

This sequence joins TRBV19 and TRBJ1-1; no clear D gene. V was trimmed by 5 bases and J by 11 bases, leaving 21 bases between them. This CDR3 region has 14 residues. Per germline, CDR1 LNHDA and CDR2 SQIVND (reference sequence). CDR3 sequence reads: CASSSASRGRVAFF. CDR3 nucleotide sequence: TGTGCCAGTAGTTCAGCTTCGCGGGGAAGGGTTGCTTTCTTT.

This sequence joins TRBV4-1 and TRBJ1-1, with D possibly being TRBD1 (5 bases). From germline, CDR1 is MGHRA and CDR2 YSYEKL. The CDR3 extends over 17 amino acids. V lost 4 bases, J lost 0 bases, and 18 bases lay in between. The CDR3: CASSPGSVGQMNTEAFF. The CDR3 nucleotides are TGCGCCAGCAGCCCAGGTTCCGTGGGGCAGATGAACACTGAAGCTTTCTTT.